These 4 T cell receptor beta chains came from one sample sequenced in a study of shared clonotypes between healthy human individuals. Using immunoSEQ multiplex PCR, the repertoire was profiled, and TCRdb retains in-frame clones only, with some absent. Of 100,000 to 120,000 clones detected, 55% to 80% appear once; the ten largest clones hold around 25%. Sequenced sample: memory CD8+ T cells sorted from blood. Documented subset: CD45RO+ cells pooled with CCR7-negative TemRA cells. Receptor source: a woman aged 30 to 39 in good health.

Comments on this clone: A far larger clone is only one base removed, so a read error is likely. The chain joins TRBV5-8 to TRBJ2-7; D unclear. Germline V gives CDR1 SGHTS, CDR2 YDEGEE. Trimming stripped 0 bases from V and 3 bases from J, with 1 base between. The CDR3 loop spans 11 amino acids. The CDR3 region is CASSLGYEQYF. CDR3 coding DNA: TGTGCCAGCAGCTTGGGCTACGAGCAGTACTTC.

The rearrangement joins TRBV18 to TRBJ2-7; 9 nucleotides align to TRBD1. V trimming: 1 base; J trimming: 5 bases; junction bases outside the gene matches: 6. Germline V gene sequence: CDR1 KGHSH, CDR2 LQKENI. The CDR3 is 15 amino acids. The chain's CDR3 is CASSPQGQGYHEQYF. The CDR3 nucleotides are TGTGCCAGCTCACCACAAGGACAGGGGTATCACGAGCAGTACTTC.

The chain recombines TRBV5-6 with TRBJ1-1, with D possibly matching TRBD1 (6 bases). This CDR3 is built from 17 residues. Germline V lookup: CDR1 SGHDT, CDR2 YYEEEE. V was pared by 3 bases and J by 4 bases, with 22 bases between. CDR3 sequence (DNA): TGTGCCAGCAGCTCCTTCTTCCAGGGGCCTCTGGGCACTGAAGCTTTCTTT. Its translation: CASSSFFQGPLGTEAFF.

A few counts support this clone. The V and J genes are TRBV5-6 and TRBJ2-1; D might be TRBD1 (6 bases). V gave up 1 base and J gave up 2 bases, with 10 bases separating them. The germline V gene encodes CDR1 SGHDT and CDR2 YYEEEE. The CDR3 runs 15 residues. CDR3 residues: CASSLTQGAYNEQFF. In DNA, the CDR3 is TGTGCCAGCAGCTTGACACAGGGCGCCTACAATGAGCAGTTCTTC.